The entry below describes one T cell receptor (beta chain). Its cognate antigen is unknown. This entry is derived from a study of blood T cells in healthy people across ages. Then a second PCR, running roughly 7 to 11 cycles, was carried out with a sample-barcoded 5' primer and a J-beta primer mix. Each cDNA molecule, via a template-switch adaptor with 12 random nucleotides, was tagged. TCRdb re-derived calls from the 5' RACE reads in MiXCR, one entry per CDR3 protein. The sample lists fewer than 2 million distinct CDR3 sequences, about two fifths seen once, with approximately 22% in the top ten. Findings of the study overall: While age rose, TCR beta diversity per million T cells dropped in a roughly linear way.

Germline V gene sequence: CDR1 DFQATT, CDR2 SNEGSKA (reference sequence). The CDR3 loop spans 13 amino acids. V was trimmed by 2 bases and J by 5 bases, leaving 10 bases between them. This receptor was identified in a human donor in good health. The chain recombines TRBV20-1 with TRBJ1-5; a possible D gene is TRBD1 (6 bases). Input material: blood. In DNA form, the CDR3 reads TGCAGTGCTAGAATGGCAGGGGATCAGCCCCAGCATTTT. It specifies CSARMAGDQPQHF.